This TCR beta chain emerged from a study of shared clonotypes between healthy human individuals. The run depth of the assay was deep. Genomic DNA belonging to each subset was distributed in equal measure over several immunoSEQ plates. Assay: immunoSEQ multiplex PCR; the TCRdb copy retains only in-frame clones and omits some. The sample carries around 2,000,000 clones, approximately 95% recorded once. Study-level points and caveats: Non-shared clonotypes were found to have lower generation probabilities than the clonotypes that were shared by all four of the sorted-subset donors.

The naive CD8 population came from CD45RO-negative cells selected for CCR7, without terminally differentiated effector memory CD45RA+ cells. Adult Caucasians living in Nashville, Tennessee made up all of the donors. The CDR3 covers 14 residues. Losses at the gene ends were 8 bases for V and 2 bases for J; bases not matched to a gene: 6. Germline V CDR1 and CDR2: MNHEY, SMNVEV (reference sequence). Notes on this clone: The antigen remains undetermined. This sample also contains other DNA sequences that code for the same CDR3.

The clonotype was recovered from a man younger than 30 in good health. The chain combines TRBV27 with TRBJ2-7; 10 bases match TRBD1. Sequences were obtained from naive CD8+ T cells sorted from blood. CDR3 amino acids: CASSAGTGAYEQYF. The CDR3 DNA reads as TGTGCCAGCTCAGCGGGGACAGGGGCCTACGAGCAGTACTTC.